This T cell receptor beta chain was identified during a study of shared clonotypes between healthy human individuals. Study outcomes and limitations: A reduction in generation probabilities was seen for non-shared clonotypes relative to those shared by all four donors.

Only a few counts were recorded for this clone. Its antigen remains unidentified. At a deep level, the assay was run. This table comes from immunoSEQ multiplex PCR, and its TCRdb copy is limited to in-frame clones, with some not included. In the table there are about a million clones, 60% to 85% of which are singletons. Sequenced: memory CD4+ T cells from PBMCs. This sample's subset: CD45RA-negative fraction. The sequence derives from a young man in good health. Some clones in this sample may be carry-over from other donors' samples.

DNA of the CDR3: TGTGCCTGGGCCGGGGCCCCTGCGTTGAACACTGAAGCTTTCTTT. It codes for CAWAGAPALNTEAFF. V usage is TRBV30 and J usage is TRBJ1-1, with TRBD1 as a possible D gene (5 bases). This CDR3 region has 15 residues. Deletions cut 5 bases from V and 0 bases from J, with 16 bases between. The germline gives CDR1 GTSNPN, CDR2 SVGIG (reference sequence).